Detailed here is one T cell receptor (beta chain). This sample is drawn from a study of Ad26.COV2.S vaccination and SARS-CoV-2 variants. There are 14 residues in the CDR3. The V end lost 1 base, the J end lost 8 bases, and 11 bases lay between the germline ends. Germline CDR1 reads MGHDK; CDR2 reads SYGVNS. Profiling relied on immunoSEQ multiplex PCR, and the TCRdb table lists in-frame clones only, not all of them. The sample holds about 400,000 clones, 83% seen once. Treatment indicated: over 15 received Ad26.COV2.S at low or high dose, single or two shots; about 5 received placebo; per-sample allocation not given. Sampling was done on day 63 after the first vaccine or placebo injection.

The receptor was derived from a person between 18 and 65 years old who received the Ad26.COV2.S COVID-19 vaccine or a placebo. Material: peripheral blood, obtained in a trial of Ad26.COV2.S vaccine versus placebo. The gene calls are TRBV25-1 and TRBJ1-4; TRBD1 is a possible D gene (5 bases). The CDR3 loop is CASSESTVPEKLFF. The DNA for the CDR3 is TGTGCCAGCAGTGAATCGACAGTTCCAGAAAAACTGTTTTTT.